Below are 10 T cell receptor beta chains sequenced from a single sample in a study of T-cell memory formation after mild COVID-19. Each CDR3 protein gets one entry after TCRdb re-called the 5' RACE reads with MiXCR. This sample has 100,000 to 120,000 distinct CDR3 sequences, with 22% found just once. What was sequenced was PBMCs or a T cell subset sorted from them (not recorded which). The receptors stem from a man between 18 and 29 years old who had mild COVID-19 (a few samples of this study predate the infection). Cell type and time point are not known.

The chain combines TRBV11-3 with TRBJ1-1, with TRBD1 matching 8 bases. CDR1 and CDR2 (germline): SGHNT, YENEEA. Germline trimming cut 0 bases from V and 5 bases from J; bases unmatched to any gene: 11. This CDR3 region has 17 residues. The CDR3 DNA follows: TGTGCCAGCAGCTTAGATCCTACTCAGGACAGGGTGACTGAAGCTTTCTTT. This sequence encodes CASSLDPTQDRVTEAFF.

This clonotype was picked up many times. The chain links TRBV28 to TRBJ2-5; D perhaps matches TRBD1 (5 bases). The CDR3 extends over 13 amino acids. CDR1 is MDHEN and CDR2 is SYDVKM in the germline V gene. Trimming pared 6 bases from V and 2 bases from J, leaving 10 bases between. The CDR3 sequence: CASRETVQETQYF. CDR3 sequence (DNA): TGTGCCAGCAGGGAGACAGTACAAGAGACCCAGTACTTC.

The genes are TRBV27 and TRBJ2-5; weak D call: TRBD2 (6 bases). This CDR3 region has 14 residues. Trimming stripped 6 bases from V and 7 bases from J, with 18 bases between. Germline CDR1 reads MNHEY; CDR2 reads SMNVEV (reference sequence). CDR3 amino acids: CASSAGPTSATQYF. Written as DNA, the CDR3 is TGTGCCAGCAGCGCGGGACCCACGAGCGCGACCCAGTACTTC.

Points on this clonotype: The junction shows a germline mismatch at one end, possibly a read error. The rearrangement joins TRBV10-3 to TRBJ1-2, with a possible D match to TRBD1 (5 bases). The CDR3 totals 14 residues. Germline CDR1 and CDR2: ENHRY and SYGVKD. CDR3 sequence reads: CAISDQGFNYGYAF. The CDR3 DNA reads TGTGCCATCAGTGATCAGGGTTTTAACTATGGCTACGCCTTC.

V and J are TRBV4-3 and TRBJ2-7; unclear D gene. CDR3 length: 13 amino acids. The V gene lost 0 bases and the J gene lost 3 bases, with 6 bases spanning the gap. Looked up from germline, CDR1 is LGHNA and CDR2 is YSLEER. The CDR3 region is CASSQESGYEQYF. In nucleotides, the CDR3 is TGCGCCAGCAGCCAAGAGTCCGGCTACGAGCAGTACTTC.

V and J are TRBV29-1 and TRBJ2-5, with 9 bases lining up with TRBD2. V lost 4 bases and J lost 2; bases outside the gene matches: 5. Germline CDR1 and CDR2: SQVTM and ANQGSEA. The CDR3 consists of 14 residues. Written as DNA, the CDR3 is TGCAGCGTTGGTCCTAGCGGGGAACAAGAGACCCAGTACTTC. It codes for CSVGPSGEQETQYF. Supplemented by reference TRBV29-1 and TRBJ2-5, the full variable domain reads SAVISQKPSRDICQRGTSLTIQCQVDSQVTMMFWYRQQPGQSLTLIATANQGSEATYESGFVIDKFPISRPNLTFSTLTVSNMSPEDSSIYLCSVGPSGEQETQYFGPGTRLLVL.

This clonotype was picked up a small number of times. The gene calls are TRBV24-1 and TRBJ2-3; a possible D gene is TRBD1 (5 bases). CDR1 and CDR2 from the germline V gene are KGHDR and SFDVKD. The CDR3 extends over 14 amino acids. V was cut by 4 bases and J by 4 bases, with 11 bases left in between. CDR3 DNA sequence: TGTGCCACCAGTGAAAGCAGGGAACCAGATACGCAGTATTTT. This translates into CATSESREPDTQYF.

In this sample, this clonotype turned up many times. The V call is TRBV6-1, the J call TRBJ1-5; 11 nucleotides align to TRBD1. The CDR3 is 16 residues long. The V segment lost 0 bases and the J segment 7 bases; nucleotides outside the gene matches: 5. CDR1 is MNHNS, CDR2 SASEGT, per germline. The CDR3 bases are TGTGCCAGCAGTGAAGCGGAGGGGACAGGGGGACAGCCCCAGCATTTT. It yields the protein CASSEAEGTGGQPQHF.

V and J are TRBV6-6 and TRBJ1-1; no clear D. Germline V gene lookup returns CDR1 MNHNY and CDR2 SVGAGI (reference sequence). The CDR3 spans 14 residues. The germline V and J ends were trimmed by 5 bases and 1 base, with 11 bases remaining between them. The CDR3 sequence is CASSDAFPNTEAFF. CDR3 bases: TGTGCCAGCAGTGACGCATTCCCGAACACTGAAGCTTTCTTT.

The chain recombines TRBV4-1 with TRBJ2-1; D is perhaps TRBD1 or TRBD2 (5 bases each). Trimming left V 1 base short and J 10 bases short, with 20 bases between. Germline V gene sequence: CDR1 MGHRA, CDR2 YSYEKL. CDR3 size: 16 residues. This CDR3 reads CASSQGGLTQVGEQFF. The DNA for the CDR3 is TGCGCCAGCAGCCAAGGAGGACTCACACAGGTGGGGGAGCAGTTCTTC.